This TCR beta chain was sequenced in a study of blood T cell repertoires in COVID-19 (dated by TCRdb to the early 2020s). For the wider study: Samples covering the acute and convalescent phases of COVID-19 were provided by collaborators in the United States, Italy and Spain. Samples came from the ongoing ImmuneRACE study (first 160 participants) plus 1,254 subjects from 6 global collaborators. The prospective study material was composed of cDNA or gDNA derived from T cells, B-cell-depleted T cells, or PBMCs. Sample metadata almost always included a de-identified subject ID, COVID-19 status, age in years and sex. The repertoires were made available in a free public database intended to serve as a resource for research on the immune response to SARS-CoV-2. Deeply sampled blood TCRbeta repertoires from subjects exposed to, actively infected with, or recovered from COVID-19 were included in the dataset. Where available, HLA class I and class II types were obtained from metadata supplied by the sample provider rather than from assay-based typing. General conclusions and limits of the study: The amount of clinical and demographic metadata varied by source and participant and was provided uncurated.

This clone came up a few times. It has no known antigen specificity. There are no base qualities to consult, and no much larger clone falls within one base. V lost 6 bases and J lost 6 bases, and the count of bases not matched to a germline gene is 7. There are 13 amino acids in the CDR3, from cysteine to phenylalanine inclusive. Solely the CDR3 DNA is kept, with 39 bases framed from the first base. CDR1 and CDR2, per the germline V gene (reference sequence), are MNHEY and SMNVEV. Each collaborating institution followed its own protocols to collect whole blood in K2EDTA tubes. For TCRbeta analysis, collaborators shipped samples as frozen whole blood, isolated PBMCs, or DNA extracted from either of those sample types. TCRbeta CDR3 regions were amplified from genomic DNA by means of the immunoSEQ Assay, a bias-controlled multiplex PCR. Processing in the source paper ran as follows. Within the assay, amplification of reference gene primers was used to estimate how many nucleated cells each sample contained. To quantify the absolute abundance of each unique TCRbeta CDR3 rearrangement, sequence reads were collapsed and filtered. For each sample, productive Simpson clonality was calculated by taking the square root of Simpson's diversity index across productive rearrangements. In its TCRdb copy, this immuneACCESS table keeps in-frame sequences only and misses some clones. Where compared with another copy, unresolved V genes explain less than half of these, and the others have no known cause. V, J and clone size derive from that table, while D and trimming were established from the DNA sequence. A total of about 190,000 clones appear in this sample, approximately 84% of them only once. The biggest ten clones account for less than 6.5% of the sample.

Sequencing was carried out using peripheral blood. The chain is made from TRBV27 and TRBJ2-7; 8 middle bases align to TRBD2. This receptor was obtained from a woman between 70 and 85 years old with active or convalescent COVID-19. The CDR3 reads CASSRREGFEQYF. Here is the DNA: TGTGCCAGCAGCCGCCGGGAGGGGTTCGAGCAGTACTTC.